The present T cell receptor beta chain was sequenced within a study of cytomegalovirus exposure and HLA in healthy donors. Regarding the study as a whole: Researchers reportedly found TCR beta sequences accurately predicted most subjects' HLA-A and HLA-B alleles.

This clone was recorded only once. The antigen is unknown. CDR3 length equals 14 residues. Germline V gene data show CDR1 as GTSNPN and CDR2 as SVGIG (reference sequence). V gave up 1 base and J gave up 4 bases; unmatched junction bases: 6. The PCR ran on 60 Vbeta and 13 Jbeta primers. Libraries were prepared by immunoSEQ multiplex PCR; TCRdb keeps only in-frame clonotypes and omits some of them. The sample lists approximately 200,000 clones; about 80% were seen once. The sample consisted of PBMCs. The rearrangement uses TRBV30 and TRBJ2-5; 7 nucleotides agree with TRBD1. This clonotype was sampled from a man in his late teens or twenties in good health and CMV-seronegative. CDR3 DNA: TGTGCCTGGAGTGGGACAGGTCGTACAGAGACCCAGTACTTC. Translated: CAWSGTGRTETQYF.